This T cell receptor (beta chain) appears in the sequencing data of a study of blood T cell repertoires in COVID-19. Turning to the study itself: Samples taken during acute and convalescent COVID-19 were collected in the United States, Italy and Spain. T cells, B-cell-depleted T cells, or PBMCs supplied cDNA or gDNA.

The CDR3 is made up of 16 amino acids. The V gene's germline CDR1 is LGHDT and CDR2 YNNKEL (reference sequence). Trimming removed 0 bases at V and 7 bases at J, with 15 bases between. In the authors' methods: Researchers report that nucleated cell counts were estimated from reference gene primer amplification. Profiled with immunoSEQ multiplex PCR; TCRdb holds only in-frame clones, not every one. V, J and clone size are taken as reported in that table, and D and trimming were inferred from the DNA itself. The repertoire includes 150,000 to 200,000 clones, 90% of them detected once, and about 18% sits in the top ten.

This chain links TRBV3-1 (or the pseudogene TRBV3-2) with TRBJ1-4, with a tentative D call TRBD1 (6 bases). The receptor was derived from a man aged 60 to 69 with active or convalescent COVID-19. Sequencing used peripheral blood. For the CDR3, the DNA is TGTGCCAGCAGCCAAGATTGGAGGGGGGGTGGTGAAAAACTGTTTTTT. Protein sequence: CASSQDWRGGGEKLFF.